Listed here are 5 T cell receptor beta chains from one sample, sequenced in a study of blood T cell repertoires in COVID-19. Generated by immunoSEQ multiplex PCR, the TCRdb table keeps only in-frame clones and is missing some. The sample includes approximately 160,000 clones, around 84% of them seen just once. Sequencing was carried out using peripheral blood. The receptors originated from a woman of 80 years or more with acute or convalescent COVID-19.

This clone has more than one count but fewer than ten. The gene calls are TRBV7-9 and TRBJ1-1, with D tentatively TRBD1 (5 bases). The ends were cut back, 5 bases at V and 1 base at J, with 8 bases in the middle. The germline gives CDR1 SEHNR, CDR2 FQNEAQ (reference sequence). This CDR3 region has 13 residues. In nucleotides, the CDR3 is TGTGCCAGCAGCCCCAGGGAGAACACTGAAGCTTTCTTT. Its protein product is CASSPRENTEAFF.

J is TRBJ2-1 and V is TRBV13; 7 bases fit TRBD2. Germline V gene sequence: CDR1 PRHDT, CDR2 FYEKMQ (reference sequence). V shed 1 base, J shed 1 base, and the junction held 1 base outside the gene matches. This CDR3 region has 15 residues. CDR3 bases: TGTGCCAGCAGCTTAGCGGGAGGATCCTACAATGAGCAGTTCTTC. As protein: CASSLAGGSYNEQFF.

The V gene is TRBV6-4, the J gene TRBJ1-2; 10 bases agree with TRBD1. Losses at the gene ends were 4 bases for V and 4 bases for J; bases not matched to a gene: 9. The CDR3 is 16 residues long. Germline V gene sequence: CDR1 MRHNA, CDR2 SNTAGT. CDR3 DNA sequence: TGTGCCAGCAGTGTCGGACTGACAGGGGGCCCCTATGGCTACACCTTC. Translating gives CASSVGLTGGPYGYTF.

This clone was found once. The rearrangement joins TRBV3-1 (or the pseudogene TRBV3-2) to TRBJ2-1, with TRBD2 matching 8 bases. V shed 4 bases and J 6 bases; nucleotides not matched to a gene: 11. The CDR3 sequence is 16 residues long. Germline-derived CDR1 and CDR2 are LGHDT and YNNKEL (reference sequence). The chain's CDR3 is CASSPPYGLAGNEQFF. The CDR3 DNA follows: TGTGCCAGCAGCCCCCCCTATGGACTAGCTGGCAATGAGCAGTTCTTC.

This clone appeared a single time. In DNA form, the CDR3 reads TGCAGCGGGGGACTAAGCACCGGGGAGCTGTTTTTT. It yields the protein CSGGLSTGELFF. V and J are TRBV29-1 and TRBJ2-2; 7 bases match TRBD2. Germline CDR1 and CDR2: SQVTM and ANQGSEA. CDR3 length: 12 residues. V trimming: 7 bases; J trimming: 4 bases; junction bases outside the gene matches: 3.